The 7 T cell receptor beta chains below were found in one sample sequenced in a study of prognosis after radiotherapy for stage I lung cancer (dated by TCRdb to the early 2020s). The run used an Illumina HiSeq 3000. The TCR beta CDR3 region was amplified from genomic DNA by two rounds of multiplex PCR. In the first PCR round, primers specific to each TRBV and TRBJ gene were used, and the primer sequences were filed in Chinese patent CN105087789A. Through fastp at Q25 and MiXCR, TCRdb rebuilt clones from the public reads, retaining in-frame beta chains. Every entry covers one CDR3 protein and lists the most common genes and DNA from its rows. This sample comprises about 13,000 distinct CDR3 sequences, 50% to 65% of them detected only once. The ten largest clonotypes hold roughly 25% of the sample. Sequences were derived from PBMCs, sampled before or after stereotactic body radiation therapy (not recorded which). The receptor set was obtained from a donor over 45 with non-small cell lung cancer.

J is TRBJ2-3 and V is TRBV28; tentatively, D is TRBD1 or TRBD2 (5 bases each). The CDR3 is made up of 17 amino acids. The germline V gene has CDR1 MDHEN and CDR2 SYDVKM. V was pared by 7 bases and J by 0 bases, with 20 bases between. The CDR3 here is CASIPREGYPSTDTQYF. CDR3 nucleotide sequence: TGTGCCAGCATCCCACGAGAGGGGTACCCTAGCACAGATACGCAGTATTTT.

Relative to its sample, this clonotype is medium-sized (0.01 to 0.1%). CDR3 DNA sequence: TGTGCCAGCAGCGTCGAACCAGGGTTCTACAATGAGCAGTTCTTC. This translates into CASSVEPGFYNEQFF. The V and J genes are TRBV9 and TRBJ2-1; a weak D match, TRBD1 (5 bases). V was trimmed by 2 bases and J by 3 bases, leaving 12 bases between them. The CDR3 has 15 residues. Germline assignment: CDR1 SGDLS and CDR2 YYNGEE.

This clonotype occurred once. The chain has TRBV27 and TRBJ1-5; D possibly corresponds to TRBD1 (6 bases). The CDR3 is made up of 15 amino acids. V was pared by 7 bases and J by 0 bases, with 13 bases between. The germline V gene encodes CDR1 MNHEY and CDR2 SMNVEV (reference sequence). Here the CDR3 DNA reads TGTGCCAGCATCGCTACAGGGAATAGCAATCAGCCCCAGCATTTT. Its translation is CASIATGNSNQPQHF.

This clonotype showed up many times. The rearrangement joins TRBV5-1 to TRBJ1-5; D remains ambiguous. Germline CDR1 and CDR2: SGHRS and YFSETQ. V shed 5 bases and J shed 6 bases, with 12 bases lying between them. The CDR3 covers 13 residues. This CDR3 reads CASSMGPGQPQHF. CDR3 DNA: TGCGCCAGCAGTATGGGTCCAGGTCAGCCCCAGCATTTT.

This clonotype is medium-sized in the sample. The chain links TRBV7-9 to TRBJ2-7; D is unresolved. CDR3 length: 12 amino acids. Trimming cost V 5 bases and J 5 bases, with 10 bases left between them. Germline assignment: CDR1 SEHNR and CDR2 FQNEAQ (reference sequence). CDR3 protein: CASSNDYHEQYF. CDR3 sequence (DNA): TGTGCCAGCAGCAACGATTACCACGAGCAGTACTTC.

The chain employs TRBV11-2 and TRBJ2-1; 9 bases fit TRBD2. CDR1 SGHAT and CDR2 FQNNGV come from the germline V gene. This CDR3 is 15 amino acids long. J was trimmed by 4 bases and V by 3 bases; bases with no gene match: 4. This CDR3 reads CASSFLAGVYNEQFF. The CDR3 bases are TGTGCCAGCAGCTTCTTAGCGGGAGTGTACAATGAGCAGTTCTTC.

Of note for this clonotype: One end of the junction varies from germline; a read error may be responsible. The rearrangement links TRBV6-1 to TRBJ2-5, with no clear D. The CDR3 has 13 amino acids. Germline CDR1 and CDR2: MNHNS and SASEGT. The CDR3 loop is CARSERMMKTQYF. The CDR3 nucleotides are TGTGCCAGAAGTGAAAGAATGATGAAGACCCAGTACTTC.